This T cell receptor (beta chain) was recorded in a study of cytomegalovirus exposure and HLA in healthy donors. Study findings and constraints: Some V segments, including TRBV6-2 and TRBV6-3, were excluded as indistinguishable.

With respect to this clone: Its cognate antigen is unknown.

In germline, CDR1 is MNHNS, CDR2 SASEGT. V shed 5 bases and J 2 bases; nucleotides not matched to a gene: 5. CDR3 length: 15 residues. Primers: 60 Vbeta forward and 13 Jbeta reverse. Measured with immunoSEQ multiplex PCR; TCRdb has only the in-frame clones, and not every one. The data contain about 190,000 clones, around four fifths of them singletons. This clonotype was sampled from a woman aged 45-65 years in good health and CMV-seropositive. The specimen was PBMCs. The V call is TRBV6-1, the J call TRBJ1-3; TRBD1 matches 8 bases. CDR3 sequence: CASSRQGSAGNTIYF. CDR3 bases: TGTGCCAGCAGTAGACAGGGGTCTGCTGGAAACACCATATATTTT.